This T cell receptor (beta chain) was observed in a study of T cell changes during pregnancy in multiple sclerosis. Assay used: immunoSEQ multiplex PCR; TCRdb lists only in-frame clones, some missing. The table includes fewer than 110,000 clones, around 90% detected once. Sequencing was performed on peripheral blood, taken in the third trimester of pregnancy. The source of this sequence is a female donor in good health, enrolled as a control in a pregnancy study.

CDR3 DNA sequence: TGTGCCACCAGCAAAGAGGGGGCGGGCACCGGGGAGCTGTTTTTT. It encodes CATSKEGAGTGELFF. The V gene is TRBV15, the J gene TRBJ2-2; 7 nucleotides agree with TRBD1. This CDR3 comprises 15 residues. The J segment lost 4 bases and the V segment lost 4 bases, leaving 6 bases of the junction unmatched. CDR1 is LNHNV, CDR2 YYDKDF, per germline (reference sequence).